This passage covers 19 T cell receptor beta chains from one sample sequenced in a study of blood T cell repertoires in COVID-19. Method: immunoSEQ multiplex PCR; TCRdb's copy keeps in-frame clones and lacks some. Among 150,000 to 200,000 clones listed, 80% to 85% were seen once. Sequenced: PBMCs or T cells enriched from blood (not recorded which). The receptors come from a woman aged 60-75 years who had recovered from COVID-19.

The chain combines TRBV27 with TRBJ2-1, with 10 bases identical to TRBD1. V lost 6 bases, J lost 2 bases, and 4 bases stayed unmatched. Germline V gives CDR1 MNHEY, CDR2 SMNVEV (reference sequence). This CDR3 comprises 15 residues. CDR3 sequence reads: CASSPGQGTYNEQFF. In DNA form, the CDR3 reads TGTGCCAGCAGCCCGGGACAGGGGACCTACAATGAGCAGTTCTTC.

The chain employs TRBV5-1 and TRBJ2-2, with 8 bases lining up with TRBD2. The CDR3 consists of 16 residues. Germline assignment: CDR1 SGHRS and CDR2 YFSETQ. The J segment lost 2 bases and the V segment lost 4 bases, leaving 7 bases of the junction unmatched. Written as DNA, the CDR3 is TGCGCCAGCAGCGTGGAGCGGGGGACAAACACCGGGGAGCTGTTTTTT. The encoded protein is CASSVERGTNTGELFF.

The V call is TRBV6-5, the J call TRBJ1-1; D is unresolved. V was pared by 4 bases and J by 4 bases, with 7 bases between. The CDR3 length is 12 residues. From germline, CDR1 is MNHEY and CDR2 SVGAGI. CDR3 amino acids: CASSSPSTEAFF. The CDR3 DNA follows: TGTGCCAGCAGTTCCCCCAGCACTGAAGCTTTCTTT.

The CDR3 nucleotides read TGTGCCAGCAGCCCCGTCGGAGGCTCCTACAATGAGCAGTTCTTC. It specifies CASSPVGGSYNEQFF. The chain joins TRBV7-2 to TRBJ2-1, with D perhaps matching TRBD2 (5 bases). CDR1 and CDR2 (germline): SGHTA, FQGNSA. The germline V and J ends were trimmed by 5 bases and 0 bases, with 11 bases remaining between them. The CDR3 sequence is 15 residues long.

The chain employs TRBV18 and TRBJ2-2; TRBD1 might be the D (5 bases). This CDR3 is 16 amino acids long. In germline, CDR1 is KGHSH, CDR2 LQKENI. V lost 2 bases and J 6 bases, leaving 16 bases between the germline ends. The DNA of the CDR3 is TGTGCCAGCTCACCAAGAGACTCCAGGGCGGCCGGGGAGCTGTTTTTT. This encodes CASSPRDSRAAGELFF.

The chain couples TRBV30 to TRBJ1-6, with unresolved D. Trimming removed 1 base from V and 6 bases from J, with 7 bases in between. Looked up from germline, CDR1 is GTSNPN and CDR2 is SVGIG (reference sequence). The CDR3 contains 13 residues. CDR3 nucleotides: TGTGCCTGGAGTGGGCAGTTTAATTCACCCCTCCACTTT. Residues: CAWSGQFNSPLHF. Together with reference TRBV30 and TRBJ1-6, the CDR3 gives the full variable domain: SQTIHQWPATLVQPVGSPLSLECTVEGTSNPNLYWYRQAAGRGLQLLFYSVGIGQISSEVPQNLSASRPQDRQFILSSKKLLLSDSGFYLCAWSGQFNSPLHFGNGTRLTVT.

V and J are TRBV7-9 and TRBJ1-1; D not certain. With 5 bases removed from V and 0 bases from J, the gap between germline ends came to 16 bases. Germline loops: CDR1 SEHNR, CDR2 FQNEAQ (reference sequence). CDR3 size: 16 residues. Written as DNA, the CDR3 is TGTGCCAGCAGCCGAACTACGGTTCTAATGAACACTGAAGCTTTCTTT. This translates into CASSRTTVLMNTEAFF.

This chain connects TRBV7-6 to TRBJ1-6; D gene uncertain. The germline V and J ends were trimmed by 2 bases and 8 bases, with 13 bases remaining between them. Looked up from germline, CDR1 is SGHVS and CDR2 is FNYEAQ. The CDR3 runs to 15 residues. The CDR3 sequence: CASSLSVSVYSPLHF. CDR3 in DNA: TGTGCCAGCAGCTTATCCGTGTCAGTTTATTCACCCCTCCACTTT. Combining the CDR3 with reference TRBV7-6 and TRBJ1-6 gives the whole variable domain GAGVSQSPRYKVTKRGQDVALRCDPISGHVSLYWYRQALGQGPEFLTYFNYEAQQDKSGLPNDRFSAERPEGSISTLTIQRTEQRDSAMYRCASSLSVSVYSPLHFGNGTRLTVT.

This clone was counted once. The chain couples TRBV27 to TRBJ1-2, with TRBD1 matching over 7 bases. The CDR3 has 13 residues. CDR1 is MNHEY and CDR2 is SMNVEV in the germline V gene (reference sequence). J gave up 8 bases and V 5 bases, and 8 bases lay outside the gene matches. CDR3: CASSTRQGRGYTF. In nucleotides, the CDR3 is TGTGCCAGCAGTACCCGACAGGGCCGGGGCTACACCTTC.

This clone has a count of ten or more. The J gene is TRBJ2-1, the V gene TRBV7-3; 11 bases align to TRBD2. The trim removed 1 base at V and 5 bases at J, leaving 10 bases unmatched. The V gene's germline CDR1 is SGHTA and CDR2 FQGTGA. The CDR3 extends over 18 amino acids. In DNA, the CDR3 is TGTGCCAGCAGCTTAATCGCGGCTAGCGGGGGGTGGAACAATGAGCAGTTCTTC. Protein sequence: CASSLIAASGGWNNEQFF.

The gene calls are TRBV7-9 and TRBJ2-7, with 8 nucleotides matching TRBD1. Losses at the gene ends were 4 bases for V and 0 bases for J; bases not matched to a gene: 5. CDR1 is SEHNR and CDR2 is FQNEAQ in the germline V gene (reference sequence). The length of the CDR3 is 15 residues. Here the CDR3 DNA reads TGTGCCAGCAGCTCGACAGGGGCTAGCTCCTACGAGCAGTACTTC. Translation: CASSSTGASSYEQYF.

The chain recombines TRBV28 with TRBJ1-2; 7 nucleotides align to TRBD1. The ends lost 5 bases at V and 3 bases at J; junction bases unmatched: 6. The V gene's germline CDR1 is MDHEN and CDR2 SYDVKM. There are 14 residues in the CDR3. The DNA of the CDR3 is TGTGCCAGCAGTAACAGGGGATGGGACTATGGCTACACCTTC. The encoded protein is CASSNRGWDYGYTF.

This CDR3 is CASSTGDQETQYF. The CDR3 bases are TGCGCCAGCAGCACAGGGGATCAAGAGACCCAGTACTTC. The V call is TRBV5-1, the J call TRBJ2-5; 7 nucleotides align to TRBD1. The CDR3 is 13 residues long. J lost 2 bases, V lost 4 bases, and 2 bases had no gene match. Germline V gene lookup returns CDR1 SGHRS and CDR2 YFSETQ.

This chain uses TRBV6-1 with TRBJ2-5; TRBD2 aligns across 12 bases. Trimming took 1 base from V and 5 from J; bases not matched to a gene: 5. The CDR3 covers 16 residues. Germline V lookup: CDR1 MNHNS, CDR2 SASEGT. CDR3 region: CASSEGWGLAGETQYF. The CDR3 DNA is TGTGCCAGCAGTGAAGGTTGGGGACTAGCGGGCGAGACCCAGTACTTC.

This clone was observed a single time. The chain uses TRBV15 and TRBJ2-7; perhaps TRBD1 as D (6 bases). This CDR3 region has 15 residues. Germline assignment: CDR1 LNHNV and CDR2 YYDKDF (reference sequence). Trimming pared 3 bases from V and 4 bases from J, leaving 16 bases between. The CDR3: CATSRDSGALYEQYF. The CDR3, as DNA: TGTGCCACCAGCAGGGATTCAGGGGCGTTGTACGAGCAGTACTTC.

The J gene is TRBJ1-2, the V gene TRBV7-8; weak D call: TRBD1 (6 bases). The CDR3 covers 14 residues. Germline V gene sequence: CDR1 SGHVS, CDR2 FQNEAQ. Trimming removed 0 bases at V and 4 bases at J, with 9 bases between. CDR3 amino acids: CASSLAGTPYGYTF. CDR3 bases: TGTGCCAGCAGCTTAGCGGGGACACCCTATGGCTACACCTTC. The whole variable domain, filled in from reference TRBV7-8 and TRBJ1-2, reads GAGVSQSPRYKVAKRGQDVALRCDPISGHVSLFWYQQALGQGPEFLTYFQNEAQLDKSGLPSDRFFAERPEGSVSTLKIQRTQQEDSAVYLCASSLAGTPYGYTFGSGTRLTVV.

This chain links TRBV5-1 with TRBJ2-1, with 7 bases aligning to TRBD2. There are 16 residues in the CDR3. J lost 4 bases, V lost 2 bases, and 9 bases had no gene match. The germline V gene encodes CDR1 SGHRS and CDR2 YFSETQ. The CDR3 region is CASSFSSGNGYNEQFF. As DNA, the CDR3 is TGCGCCAGCAGCTTCTCGAGCGGGAATGGTTACAATGAGCAGTTCTTC.

J is TRBJ1-5 and V is TRBV4-1, with 7 bases aligning to TRBD1. The CDR3 totals 15 residues. V trimming: 5 bases; J trimming: 10 bases; junction bases outside the gene matches: 14. From germline, CDR1 is MGHRA and CDR2 YSYEKL. CDR3: CASSYIQGTLNPQHF. Written as DNA, the CDR3 is TGCGCCAGCAGCTATATACAGGGGACGTTAAATCCCCAGCATTTT.

This chain links TRBV27 with TRBJ2-2; 9 positions agree with TRBD1. Losses at the gene ends were 5 bases for V and 7 bases for J; bases not matched to a gene: 8. The CDR3 is made up of 15 amino acids. Per germline, CDR1 MNHEY and CDR2 SMNVEV (reference sequence). As DNA, the CDR3 is TGTGCCAGCAGTGGCGGGACAGGGTTGGGCGGGGAGCTGTTTTTT. Encoded protein: CASSGGTGLGGELFF.